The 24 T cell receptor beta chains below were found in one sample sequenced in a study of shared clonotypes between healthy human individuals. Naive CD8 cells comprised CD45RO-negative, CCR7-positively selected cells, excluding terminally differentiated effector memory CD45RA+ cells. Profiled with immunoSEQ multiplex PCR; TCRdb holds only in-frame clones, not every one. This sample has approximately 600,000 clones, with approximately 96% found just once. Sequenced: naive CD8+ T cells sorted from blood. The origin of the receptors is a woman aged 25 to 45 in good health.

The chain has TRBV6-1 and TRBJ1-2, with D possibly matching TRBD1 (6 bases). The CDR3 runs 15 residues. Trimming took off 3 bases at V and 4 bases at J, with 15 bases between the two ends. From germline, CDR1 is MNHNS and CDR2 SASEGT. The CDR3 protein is CASSDVLGAGYGYTF. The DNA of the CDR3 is TGTGCCAGCAGTGACGTTTTGGGGGCAGGCTATGGCTACACCTTC.

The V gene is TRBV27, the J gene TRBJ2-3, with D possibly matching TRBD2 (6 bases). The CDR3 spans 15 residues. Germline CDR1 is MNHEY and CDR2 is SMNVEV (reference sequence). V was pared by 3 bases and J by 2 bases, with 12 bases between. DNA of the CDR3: TGTGCCAGCAGTTTTAAGGGGAGGCACACAGATACGCAGTATTTT. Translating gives CASSFKGRHTDTQYF.

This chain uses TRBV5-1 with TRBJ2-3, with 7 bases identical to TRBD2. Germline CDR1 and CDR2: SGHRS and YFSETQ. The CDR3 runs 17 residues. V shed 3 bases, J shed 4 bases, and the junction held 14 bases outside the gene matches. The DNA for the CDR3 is TGCGCCAGCAGCTGGGACTTTGGCGGGAGTGGGGCAGATACGCAGTATTTT. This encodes CASSWDFGGSGADTQYF.

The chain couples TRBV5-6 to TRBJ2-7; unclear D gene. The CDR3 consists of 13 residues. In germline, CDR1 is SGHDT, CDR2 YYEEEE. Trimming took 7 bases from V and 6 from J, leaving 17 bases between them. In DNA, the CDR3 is TGTGCCAGCTCCCGGTCGGCACCTGGCGAGCAGTACTTC. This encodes CASSRSAPGEQYF.

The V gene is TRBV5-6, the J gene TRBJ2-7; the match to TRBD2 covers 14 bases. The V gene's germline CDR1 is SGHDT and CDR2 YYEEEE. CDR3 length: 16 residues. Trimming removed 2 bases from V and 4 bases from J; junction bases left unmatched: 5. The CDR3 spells CASSFQGTSGSYEQYF. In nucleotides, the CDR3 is TGTGCCAGCAGCTTCCAGGGGACTAGCGGGAGTTACGAGCAGTACTTC.

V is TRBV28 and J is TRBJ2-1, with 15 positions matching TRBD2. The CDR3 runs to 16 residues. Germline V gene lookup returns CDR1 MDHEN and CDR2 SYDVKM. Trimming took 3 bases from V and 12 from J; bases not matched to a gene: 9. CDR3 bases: TGTGCCAGCAGTTTCACCGGGACTAGCGGGGGGAGCGGGCAGTTCTTC. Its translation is CASSFTGTSGGSGQFF. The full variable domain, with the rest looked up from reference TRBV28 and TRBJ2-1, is DVKVTQSSRYLVKRTGEKVFLECVQDMDHENMFWYRQDPGLGLRLIYFSYDVKMKEKGDIPEGYSVSREKKERFSLILESASTNQTSMYLCASSFTGTSGGSGQFFGPGTRLTVL.

This CDR3 reads CASSVLDTGELFF. The DNA of the CDR3 is TGTGCCAGCAGTGTCCTTGACACCGGGGAGCTGTTTTTT. The rearrangement uses TRBV2 and TRBJ2-2; no definite D call. Germline V gives CDR1 SNHLY, CDR2 FYNNEI. V lost 4 bases and J lost 3, with 6 bases in between. The CDR3 is 13 residues long.

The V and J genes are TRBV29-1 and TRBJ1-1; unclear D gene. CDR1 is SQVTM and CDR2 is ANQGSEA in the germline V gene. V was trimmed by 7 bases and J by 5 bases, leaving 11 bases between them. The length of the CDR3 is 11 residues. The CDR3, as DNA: TGCAGCGGGAACCCGCGGACTGAAGCTTTCTTT. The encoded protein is CSGNPRTEAFF.

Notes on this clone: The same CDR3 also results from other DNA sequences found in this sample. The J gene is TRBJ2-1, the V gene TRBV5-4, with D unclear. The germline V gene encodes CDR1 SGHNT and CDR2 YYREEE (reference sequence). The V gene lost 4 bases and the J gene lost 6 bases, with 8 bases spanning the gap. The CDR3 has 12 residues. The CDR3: CASSPSGNEQFF. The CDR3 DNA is TGTGCCAGCAGCCCGAGTGGCAATGAGCAGTTCTTC.

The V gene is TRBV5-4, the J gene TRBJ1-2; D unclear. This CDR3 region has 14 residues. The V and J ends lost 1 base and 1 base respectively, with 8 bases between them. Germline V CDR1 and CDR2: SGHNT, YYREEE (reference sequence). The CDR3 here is CASSLFPLNYGYTF. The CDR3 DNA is TGTGCCAGCAGCTTGTTTCCCCTTAACTATGGCTACACCTTC.

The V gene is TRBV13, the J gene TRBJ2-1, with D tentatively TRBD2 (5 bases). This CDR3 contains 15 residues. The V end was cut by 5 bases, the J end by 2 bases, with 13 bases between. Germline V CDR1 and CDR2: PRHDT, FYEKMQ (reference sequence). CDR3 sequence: CASSPTRITYNEQFF. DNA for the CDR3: TGTGCCAGCAGCCCAACTAGAATAACCTACAATGAGCAGTTCTTC. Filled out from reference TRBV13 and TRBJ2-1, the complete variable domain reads AAGVIQSPRHLIKEKRETATLKCYPIPRHDTVYWYQQGPGQDPQFLISFYEKMQSDKGSIPDRFSAQQFSDYHSELNMSSLELGDSALYFCASSPTRITYNEQFFGPGTRLTVL.

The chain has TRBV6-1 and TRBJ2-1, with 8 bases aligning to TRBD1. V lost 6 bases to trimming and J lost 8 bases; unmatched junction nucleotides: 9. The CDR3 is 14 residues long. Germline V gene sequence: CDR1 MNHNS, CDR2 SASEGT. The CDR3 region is CASRSRGRVDEQFF. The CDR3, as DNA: TGTGCCAGCAGAAGCAGGGGGCGCGTTGATGAGCAGTTCTTC.

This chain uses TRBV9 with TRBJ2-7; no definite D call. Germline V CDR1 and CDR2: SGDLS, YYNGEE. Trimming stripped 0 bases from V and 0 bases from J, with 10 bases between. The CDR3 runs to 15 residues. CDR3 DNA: TGTGCCAGCAGCGTAGGCCCGGCCTCCTCCTACGAGCAGTACTTC. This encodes CASSVGPASSYEQYF.

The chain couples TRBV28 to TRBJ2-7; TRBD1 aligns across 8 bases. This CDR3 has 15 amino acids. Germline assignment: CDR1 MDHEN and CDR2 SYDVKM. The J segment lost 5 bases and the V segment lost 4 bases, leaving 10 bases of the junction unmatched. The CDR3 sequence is CASSYSGTGWNEQYF. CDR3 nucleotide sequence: TGTGCCAGCAGTTACTCCGGGACAGGATGGAACGAGCAGTACTTC.

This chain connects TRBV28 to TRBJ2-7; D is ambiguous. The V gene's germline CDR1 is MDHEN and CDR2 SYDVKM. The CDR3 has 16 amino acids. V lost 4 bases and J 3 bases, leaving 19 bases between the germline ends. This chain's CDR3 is CASSSPEVTRVYEQYF. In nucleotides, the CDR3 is TGTGCCAGCAGTTCGCCTGAGGTAACCCGGGTCTACGAGCAGTACTTC.

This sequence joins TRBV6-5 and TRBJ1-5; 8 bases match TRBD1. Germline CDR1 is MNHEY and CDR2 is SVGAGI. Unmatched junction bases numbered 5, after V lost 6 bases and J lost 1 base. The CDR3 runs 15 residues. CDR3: CASSVDRGSNQPQHF. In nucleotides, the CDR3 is TGTGCCAGCAGCGTTGACAGGGGAAGCAATCAGCCCCAGCATTTT.

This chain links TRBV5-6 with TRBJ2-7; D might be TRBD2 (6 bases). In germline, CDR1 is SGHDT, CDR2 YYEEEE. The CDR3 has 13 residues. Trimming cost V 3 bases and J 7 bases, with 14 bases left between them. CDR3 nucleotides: TGTGCCAGCAGCTGGGACTTCCAAGAGGAGCAGTACTTC. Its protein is CASSWDFQEEQYF.

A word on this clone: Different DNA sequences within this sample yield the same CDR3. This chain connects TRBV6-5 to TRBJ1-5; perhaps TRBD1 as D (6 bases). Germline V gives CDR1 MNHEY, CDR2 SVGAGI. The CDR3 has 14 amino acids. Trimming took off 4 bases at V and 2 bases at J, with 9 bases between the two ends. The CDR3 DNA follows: TGTGCCAGCAGTTTGACAGGTGGCAATCAGCCCCAGCATTTT. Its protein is CASSLTGGNQPQHF.

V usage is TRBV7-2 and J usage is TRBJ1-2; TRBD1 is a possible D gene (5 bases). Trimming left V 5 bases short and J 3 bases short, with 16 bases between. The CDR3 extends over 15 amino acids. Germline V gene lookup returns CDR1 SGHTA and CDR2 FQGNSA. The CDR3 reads CASSEGGAAYYGYTF. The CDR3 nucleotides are TGTGCCAGCAGCGAGGGAGGGGCGGCGTACTATGGCTACACCTTC. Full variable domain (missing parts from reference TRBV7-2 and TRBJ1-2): GAGVSQSPSNKVTEKGKDVELRCDPISGHTALYWYRQSLGQGLEFLIYFQGNSAPDKSGLPSDRFSAERTGGSVSTLTIQRTQQEDSAVYLCASSEGGAAYYGYTFGSGTRLTVV.

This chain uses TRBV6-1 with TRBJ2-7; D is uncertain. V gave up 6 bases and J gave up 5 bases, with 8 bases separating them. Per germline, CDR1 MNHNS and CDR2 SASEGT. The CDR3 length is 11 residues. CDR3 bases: TGTGCCAGCAGACATCGCCACGAGCAGTACTTC. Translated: CASRHRHEQYF.

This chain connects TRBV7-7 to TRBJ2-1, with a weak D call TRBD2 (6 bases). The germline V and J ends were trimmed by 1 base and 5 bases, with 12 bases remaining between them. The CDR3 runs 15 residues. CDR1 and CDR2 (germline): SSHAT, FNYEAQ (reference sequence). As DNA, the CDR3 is TGTGCCAGCAGCTTAGGGGCGCGGGGCAACAATGAGCAGTTCTTC. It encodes CASSLGARGNNEQFF.

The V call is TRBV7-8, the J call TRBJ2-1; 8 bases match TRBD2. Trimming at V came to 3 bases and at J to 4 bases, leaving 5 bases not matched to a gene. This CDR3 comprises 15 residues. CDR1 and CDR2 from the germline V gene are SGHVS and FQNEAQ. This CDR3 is CASSFEAGEYNEQFF. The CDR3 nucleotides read TGTGCCAGCAGCTTCGAAGCGGGGGAATACAATGAGCAGTTCTTC.

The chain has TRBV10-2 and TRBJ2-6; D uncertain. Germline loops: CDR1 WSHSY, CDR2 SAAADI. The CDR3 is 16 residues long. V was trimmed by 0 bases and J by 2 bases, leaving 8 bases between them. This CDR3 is CASSESGRTGANVLTF. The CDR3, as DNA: TGCGCCAGCAGTGAGTCAGGGCGAACTGGGGCCAACGTCCTGACTTTC.

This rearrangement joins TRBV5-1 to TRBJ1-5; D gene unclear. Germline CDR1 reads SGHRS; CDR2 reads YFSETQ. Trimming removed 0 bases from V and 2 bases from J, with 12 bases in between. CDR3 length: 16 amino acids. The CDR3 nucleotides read TGCGCCAGCAGCTTGGGGGCTGGGGTCGGCAATCAGCCCCAGCATTTT. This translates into CASSLGAGVGNQPQHF.